This TCR beta chain was identified in a study of CD8+ T cells in alopecia areata. Whole-study findings and limits: With patients, TCR sharing proved less clear than in mice, a difference possibly related to HLA.

Germline CDR1 and CDR2: SGHRS and YFSETQ. V was trimmed by 0 bases and J by 5 bases, leaving 11 bases between them. There are 14 residues in the CDR3. As concerns this clone: The antigen is undetermined.

Investigators isolated RNA and reverse transcribed it into cDNA to act as the sequencing template. Only in-frame clones appear in the TCRdb table, and some are missing; sequencing was by immunoSEQ multiplex PCR. The profile covers around 100,000 clones, with around 50% appearing a single time and around 8.5% taken by the ten largest. The V gene is TRBV5-1, the J gene TRBJ2-5; tentative D call: TRBD1 (5 bases). The receptor was isolated from a human donor in good health. Sequenced: CD4+ T cells sorted from blood. For the CDR3, the DNA is TGCGCCAGCAGCTTGGAGGGGTTTGGTGAGACCCAGTACTTC. The encoded protein is CASSLEGFGETQYF.